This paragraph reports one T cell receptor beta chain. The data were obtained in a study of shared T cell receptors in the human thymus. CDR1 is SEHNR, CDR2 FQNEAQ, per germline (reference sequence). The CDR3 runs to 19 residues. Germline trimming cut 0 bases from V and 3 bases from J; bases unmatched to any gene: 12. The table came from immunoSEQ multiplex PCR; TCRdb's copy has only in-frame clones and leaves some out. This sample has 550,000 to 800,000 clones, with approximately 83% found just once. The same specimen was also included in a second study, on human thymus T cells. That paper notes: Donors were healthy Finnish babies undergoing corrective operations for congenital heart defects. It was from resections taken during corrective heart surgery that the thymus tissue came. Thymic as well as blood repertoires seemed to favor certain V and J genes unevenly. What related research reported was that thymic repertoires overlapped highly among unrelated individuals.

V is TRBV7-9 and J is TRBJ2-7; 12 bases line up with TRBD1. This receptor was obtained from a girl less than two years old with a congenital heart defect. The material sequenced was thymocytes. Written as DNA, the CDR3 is TGTGCCAGCAGCTTAGCGCAAGGGGACAGGGGGCGAGTGGACTACGAGCAGTACTTC. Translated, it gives CASSLAQGDRGRVDYEQYF.